This T cell receptor beta chain was identified in a study of CD8 T cells in ankylosing spondylitis. TCRdb processed the 5' RACE reads anew with MiXCR; each CDR3 protein has one entry. The table records about 390,000 distinct CDR3 sequences, 20% to 25% of them present only once. Findings and caveats of the study: Clones linked to disease were reported to show significant enrichment in matched ankylosing spondylitis synovial fluid. Seemingly distinctive of ankylosing spondylitis blood was a TCR beta motif formed by eight highly homologous variants.

As to this clonotype: What it binds is unknown.

The source is a male donor with ankylosing spondylitis. The sample was blood, either unsorted or a sorted T cell fraction (not recorded which).

CDR3 residues: CSAPTSPRPYEQYF. CDR3 DNA: TGCAGTGCTCCAACTAGCCCGAGGCCCTACGAGCAGTACTTC. The gene calls are TRBV20-1 and TRBJ2-7; a weak D match, TRBD2 (6 bases). Trimming removed 5 bases at V and 2 bases at J, with 16 bases between. The length of the CDR3 is 14 residues. CDR1 and CDR2 (germline): DFQATT, SNEGSKA (reference sequence).